These T cell receptor beta chains were read from a single sample in a study of response to subunit inactivated influenza vaccine. TCRdb recomputed calls from the RT-PCR reads with MiXCR, one row per CDR3 protein. The sample shows 490,000 or so distinct CDR3 sequences, around 8% of them seen only once. This specimen was PBMCs from blood, taken less than 30 months after vaccination. Every receptor here comes from a man in his fifties or sixties who received an inactivated influenza vaccine. Both conserved end residues are part of each CDR3. D genes are given only for firm matches. A row's size may be missing; if present it is once, few, many or a size class.

D,V,size,J,DNA,CDR3
TRBD1,TRBV5-1,-,TRBJ2-7,TGCGCCAGCAGCACCGGGACAGGGTCCCTCGAGCAGTACTTC,CASSTGTGSLEQYF
-,TRBV7-2,-,TRBJ2-7,TGTGCCAGCCGGGCCTCTGTCGAGCAGTACTTC,CASRASVEQYF
-,TRBV5-1,many,TRBJ1-1,TGCGCCAGCAGCTTGGTAGGTGCGACAGTAACTGAAGCTTTCTTT,CASSLVGATVTEAFF
TRBD1,TRBV6-1,few,TRBJ2-5,TGTGCCAGCAGTGAACTTCGGACAGGGGCAGAGACCCAGTACTTC,CASSELRTGAETQYF
-,TRBV18,few,TRBJ2-2,TGTGCCAGCTCACCATCCGGGGCCCTTAACACCGGGGAGCTGTTTTTT,CASSPSGALNTGELFF
TRBD2,TRBV4-3,many,TRBJ2-7,TGCGCCAGCAGCCTCTTTTTCGCGGGGGTTGACGAGCAGTACTTC,CASSLFFAGVDEQYF
-,TRBV9,few,TRBJ2-3,TGTGCCAGCAGCGTGGGCACTAGCCGTACAGATACGCAGTATTTT,CASSVGTSRTDTQYF
TRBD1,TRBV7-2,many,TRBJ1-5,TGTGCCAGCAGCTTAGCGACAGGGGCGGTTAATCAGCCCCAGCATTTT,CASSLATGAVNQPQHF
TRBD2,TRBV12-3/TRBV12-4,-,TRBJ2-1,TGTGCCAGCAGCCCGACTAGCGGGGGGGCCTTCAATGAGCAGTTCTTC,CASSPTSGGAFNEQFF
-,TRBV7-8,few,TRBJ2-1,TGTGCCAGCAGCCGCGACAGGGAGCAGTTCTTC,CASSRDREQFF
-,TRBV20-1,-,TRBJ2-7,TGCAGTGCTAGAGATGCCCCTCGTGACACCGACGAGCAGTACTTC,CSARDAPRDTDEQYF
-,TRBV10-3,few,TRBJ2-3,TGTGCCATCTCTAGCGTCACAGATACGCAGTATTTT,CAISSVTDTQYF
-,TRBV7-9,few,TRBJ2-1,TGTGCCAGCAGCCTCGACCAACTTCTGTTCTTC,CASSLDQLLFF
TRBD1,TRBV12-3/TRBV12-4,many,TRBJ2-2,TGTGCCAGCAGAACTGGGACAGCAACGAACACCGGGGAGCTGTTTTTT,CASRTGTATNTGELFF
TRBD2,TRBV20-1,-,TRBJ2-1,TGCAGTGCTCCCAGAGTAGCGGGGGCCACCAATGAGCAGTTCTTC,CSAPRVAGATNEQFF
-,TRBV7-2,few,TRBJ1-1,TGTGCCAGCAGCACGACAGGTTTTCATGAAGCTTTCTTT,CASSTTGFHEAFF
-,TRBV30,few,TRBJ2-7,TGTGCCTGGAGCGAAGGGCAGCCCTACGAGCAGTACTTC,CAWSEGQPYEQYF
-,TRBV14,few,TRBJ1-6,TGTGCCAGCAGCCAAGATGCGGGTGGTTCACCCCTCCACTTT,CASSQDAGGSPLHF
-,TRBV6-2/TRBV6-3,few,TRBJ2-2,TGTGCCAGCAGTCTAACGGGACTGACAAACACCGGGGAGCTGTTTTTT,CASSLTGLTNTGELFF
-,TRBV3-1,-,TRBJ2-7,TGTGCCAGCAGCCAAGGGATCAGTTCTGCCTACGAGCAGTACTTC,CASSQGISSAYEQYF
TRBD1,TRBV12-3/TRBV12-4,few,TRBJ2-2,TGTGCCAGCATCGTAAGGACAGGGAACACCGGGGAGCTGTTTTTT,CASIVRTGNTGELFF
TRBD1,TRBV4-1,-,TRBJ2-2,TGCGCCAGCAGCCCAAGGACAGGGGTGGGCGGGGAGCTGTTTTTT,CASSPRTGVGGELFF
-,TRBV5-1,many,TRBJ2-7,TGCGCCAGCAGCTTCGACAGACGTACCTACGAGCAGTACTTC,CASSFDRRTYEQYF
-,TRBV4-3,many,TRBJ2-7,TGCGCCAGCAGCCAAGTCGGGAACTCCTACGAGCAGTACTTC,CASSQVGNSYEQYF
TRBD1,TRBV6-2/TRBV6-3,few,TRBJ2-1,TGTGCCAGCAGTTACCTAGACAGGGGGGGAAAGTTCTTC,CASSYLDRGGKFF
-,TRBV29-1,-,TRBJ1-1,TGCAGCGTTGTGAGGATGGGGGGCACTGAAGCTTTCTTT,CSVVRMGGTEAFF
-,TRBV5-1,few,TRBJ2-2,TGCGCCAGCAGCTTGAATAGCGGCAACACCGGGGAGCTGTTTTTT,CASSLNSGNTGELFF
TRBD1,TRBV28,many,TRBJ1-4,TGTGCCAGCAAGGGACAGGAATTAACAACTAATGAAAAACTGTTTTTT,CASKGQELTTNEKLFF
TRBD1,TRBV7-9,-,TRBJ1-4,TGTGCCAGCAGCTTCTTCCTGGGACAGGGACGTGAAAAACTGTTTTTT,CASSFFLGQGREKLFF
-,TRBV29-1,-,TRBJ2-5,TGCAGCGTTGAAACGGGAACGTACCAAGAGACCCAGTACTTC,CSVETGTYQETQYF
TRBD2,TRBV5-5,few,TRBJ2-2,TGTGCCAGCAGCGCCGGGACTAGCGGGAACACCGGGGAGCTGTTTTTT,CASSAGTSGNTGELFF
-,TRBV20-1,many,TRBJ1-1,TGCAGCACCCTCCAGGGCGGTTTGAACACTGAAGCTTTCTTT,CSTLQGGLNTEAFF
TRBD1,TRBV10-3,-,TRBJ2-7,TGTGCCATCAGCCTCGGACAGGCCTCCTACGAGCAGTACTTC,CAISLGQASYEQYF
TRBD1,TRBV15,many,TRBJ2-5,TGTGCCACCAGCAGATCCCCTGACAGGGGGCAAGAGACCCAGTACTTC,CATSRSPDRGQETQYF
TRBD2,TRBV4-2,many,TRBJ2-4,TGTGCCAGCAGCCAAGAAGGGACTAGCGCTCTTAACATTCAGTACTTC,CASSQEGTSALNIQYF
-,TRBV11-2,few,TRBJ2-7,TGTGCCAGCAGCTTAGATTTTCGAGGGAACGAGCAGTACTTC,CASSLDFRGNEQYF
-,TRBV20-1,few,TRBJ1-3,TGCAGTGGAGCCCAGGGGCCGGGAAACACCATATATTTT,CSGAQGPGNTIYF
-,TRBV7-9,many,TRBJ1-1,TGTGCCAGCAGCGCCGACAGCCTGAACACTGAAGCTTTCTTT,CASSADSLNTEAFF
-,TRBV12-3/TRBV12-4,many,TRBJ2-5,TGTGCCAGCAGTTCCACCGGGGTTGGGACCCAGTACTTC,CASSSTGVGTQYF
TRBD1,TRBV20-1,many,TRBJ2-1,TGCAGTGCTAGAGATGGAGGGACAGGGAACAATGAGCAGTTCTTC,CSARDGGTGNNEQFF
-,TRBV5-6,many,TRBJ2-7,TGTGCCAGCAGCACCGGTCCCGGATTCCCGCAGTACTTC,CASSTGPGFPQYF
TRBD2,TRBV4-1,few,TRBJ2-1,TGCGCCAGCAGCTACGGGACTAGCGCGTACAATGAGCAGTTCTTC,CASSYGTSAYNEQFF
-,TRBV20-1,few,TRBJ1-2,TGCAGTGCGCCTCATTATGGCTACACCTTC,CSAPHYGYTF
TRBD1,TRBV12-3/TRBV12-4,few,TRBJ1-5,TGTGCCAGCAGTTTATCAGGACAGGGGAAAGGGCCCCAGCATTTT,CASSLSGQGKGPQHF
-,TRBV5-1,few,TRBJ2-1,TGCGCCAGCAGCGGCGGGATTAAAACGAATGAGCAGTTCTTC,CASSGGIKTNEQFF
-,TRBV7-9,many,TRBJ1-2,TGTGCCAGCAGCTTCTCCTCTCAAGGGAGGGCTAACTATGGCTACACCTTC,CASSFSSQGRANYGYTF